The present entry profiles one T cell receptor beta chain with its context. Its specificity is unknown. The assay was immunoSEQ multiplex PCR, and TCRdb's table has in-frame clones only and misses some. The top ten hold about 5.1% of the sample, which has about 150,000 clones, about 93% seen once. This record comes from a study of T cell responses to AZD1222 COVID-19 vaccine. This CDR3 has 14 residues. Trimming cost V 6 bases and J 3 bases; bases outside gene matches: 8. Germline V gene data show CDR1 as MNHEY and CDR2 as SVGAGI. Study-level results: Dominant at 160-218 and 743-854, vaccine-associated CD4 TCRs also spanned spike. Baseline serology detected seropositivity in only 5 or 6 AZD1222 recipients.

This receptor was obtained from an adult in good health. The V call is TRBV6-5, the J call TRBJ2-7, with TRBD2 matching over 7 bases. The specimen was peripheral blood, collected on day 0 of AZD1222 vaccination. CDR3 sequence: CASRTGTNHYEQYF. The CDR3 nucleotides are TGTGCCAGCAGGACCGGGACTAACCACTACGAGCAGTACTTC.